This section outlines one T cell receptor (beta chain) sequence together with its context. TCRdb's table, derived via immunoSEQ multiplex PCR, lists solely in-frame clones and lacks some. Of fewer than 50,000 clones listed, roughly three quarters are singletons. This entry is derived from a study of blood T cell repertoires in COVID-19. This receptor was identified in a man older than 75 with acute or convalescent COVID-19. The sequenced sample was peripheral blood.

CDR3 region: CASSFGEGYEQYF. The DNA for the CDR3 is TGTGCCAGCAGCTTCGGTGAGGGATACGAGCAGTACTTC. V gene TRBV7-3 combines with J gene TRBJ2-7; tentative D call: TRBD2 (5 bases). The CDR3 is 13 amino acids. Trimming cost V 3 bases and J 4 bases, with 10 bases left between them. The germline CDR1 and CDR2 sequences are SGHTA and FQGTGA.